A single sample is the source of the 9 T cell receptor beta chains below, sequenced in a study of coeliac disease. Method: immunoSEQ multiplex PCR; TCRdb's copy keeps in-frame clones and lacks some. Here the sample spans about 7,300 clones, 63% being singletons. Sequencing used lamina propria lymphocytes from the gut. All receptors derive from a woman aged 60-70 years with active celiac disease.

The rearrangement uses TRBV7-3 and TRBJ2-2; a possible D gene is TRBD1 (6 bases). The CDR3 length is 16 residues. Trimming removed 0 bases at V and 2 bases at J, with 10 bases between. In germline, CDR1 is SGHTA, CDR2 FQGTGA. The CDR3 loop reads CASSLTVGANTGELFF. The CDR3 DNA is TGTGCCAGCAGCTTAACTGTGGGGGCTAACACCGGGGAGCTGTTTTTT.

The chain combines TRBV19 with TRBJ2-1, with 8 positions matching TRBD1. The CDR3 extends over 17 amino acids. V shed 7 bases and J 7 bases; nucleotides not matched to a gene: 18. Germline V gene data show CDR1 as LNHDA and CDR2 as SQIVND (reference sequence). The CDR3 sequence: CASKSSRRGQGLNEQFF. The CDR3 nucleotides are TGTGCCAGTAAGTCGAGCCGCAGGGGGCAAGGCTTGAATGAGCAGTTCTTC.

The V and J genes are TRBV30 and TRBJ2-3; 10 bases are a match to TRBD2. Trimming removed 0 bases from V and 0 bases from J; junction bases left unmatched: 3. The CDR3 has 16 amino acids. Germline V gene data show CDR1 as GTSNPN and CDR2 as SVGIG (reference sequence). The CDR3, as DNA: TGTGCCTGGAGTGTCTTTAGCGGGGGGAGCACAGATACGCAGTATTTT. This gives the protein CAWSVFSGGSTDTQYF.

The genes are TRBV7-9 and TRBJ1-2; D perhaps matches TRBD1 (6 bases). The V end lost 5 bases, the J end lost 0 bases, and 19 bases lay between the germline ends. CDR3 length: 17 residues. The germline gives CDR1 SEHNR, CDR2 FQNEAQ (reference sequence). In DNA form, the CDR3 reads TGTGCCAGCAGCCCCTGGACAGTCACGACACCTAACTATGGCTACACCTTC. Translated, it gives CASSPWTVTTPNYGYTF.

This clone occurred a few times. The V and J genes are TRBV18 and TRBJ2-2, with a weak D call TRBD1 (6 bases). The CDR3 spans 16 residues. Looked up from germline, CDR1 is KGHSH and CDR2 is LQKENI. Trimming removed 3 bases at V and 5 bases at J, with 16 bases between. Here the CDR3 reads CASSPLESRGTGELFF. The CDR3 DNA sequence: TGTGCCAGCTCACCCCTCGAATCGAGGGGGACCGGGGAGCTGTTTTTT.

The chain couples TRBV18 to TRBJ1-2, with D unresolved. Germline CDR1 and CDR2: KGHSH and LQKENI. Trimming left V 3 bases short and J 8 bases short, with 13 bases between. CDR3 length equals 13 residues. CDR3 sequence: CASSPTYPYGYTF. DNA for the CDR3: TGTGCCAGCTCACCTACCTACCCCTACGGCTACACCTTC.

V usage is TRBV28 and J usage is TRBJ2-7; D is undetermined. V was shortened by 8 bases and J by 2 bases, with 13 bases between the two germline ends. This CDR3 is built from 13 residues. The germline V gene encodes CDR1 MDHEN and CDR2 SYDVKM. CDR3: CASGMTPTYEQYF. CDR3 nucleotides: TGTGCCAGCGGAATGACACCCACCTACGAGCAGTACTTC.

The gene calls are TRBV27 and TRBJ2-2, with D possibly matching TRBD2 (5 bases). This CDR3 has 17 residues. CDR1 and CDR2 (germline): MNHEY, SMNVEV (reference sequence). Trimming pared 5 bases from V and 6 bases from J, leaving 22 bases between. CDR3 in DNA: TGTGCCAGCAGTCCTCCCCGGGGTCTAAAGGCGTCCGGGGAGCTGTTTTTT. The encoded protein is CASSPPRGLKASGELFF.

This clone was found once. This chain connects TRBV6-5 to TRBJ1-4; 7 bases fit TRBD1. The germline V gene has CDR1 MNHEY and CDR2 SVGAGI. The CDR3 extends over 14 amino acids. V lost 5 bases and J lost 2; bases outside the gene matches: 2. CDR3 sequence reads: CASSMTGTNEKLFF. As DNA, the CDR3 is TGTGCCAGCAGTATGACAGGGACTAATGAAAAACTGTTTTTT.